This entry concerns a single T cell receptor beta chain. This sample stems from a study of control samples from healthy donors and cancer patients. The CDR3 is 16 amino acids. Profiled with immunoSEQ multiplex PCR; TCRdb holds only in-frame clones, not every one. In the table there are about 170,000 clones, around 92% of which are singletons. This sequence joins TRBV21-1 and TRBJ1-4; the D call in the table, TRBD1, was not verified against the DNA. TRBV21-1 is recorded as a pseudogene. This TCR derives from a woman in her 30s in good health. Input material: blood. CDR3 nucleotides: TGTGCCAGCAGCAAACAGGGGACAGGGGATAATGAAAAACTGTTTTTT. It specifies CASSKQGTGDNEKLFF.